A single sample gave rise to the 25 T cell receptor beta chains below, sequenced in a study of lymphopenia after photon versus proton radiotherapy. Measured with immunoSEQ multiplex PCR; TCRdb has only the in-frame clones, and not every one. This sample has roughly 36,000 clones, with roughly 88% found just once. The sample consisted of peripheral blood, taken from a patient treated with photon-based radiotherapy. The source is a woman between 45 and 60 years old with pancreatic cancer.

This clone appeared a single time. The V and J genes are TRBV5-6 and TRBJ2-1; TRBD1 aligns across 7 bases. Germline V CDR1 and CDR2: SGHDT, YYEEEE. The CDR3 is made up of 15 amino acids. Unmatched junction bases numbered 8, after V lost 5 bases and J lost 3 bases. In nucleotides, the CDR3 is TGTGCCAGCAGGACGCTTGACAGGGACTACAATGAGCAGTTCTTC. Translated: CASRTLDRDYNEQFF.

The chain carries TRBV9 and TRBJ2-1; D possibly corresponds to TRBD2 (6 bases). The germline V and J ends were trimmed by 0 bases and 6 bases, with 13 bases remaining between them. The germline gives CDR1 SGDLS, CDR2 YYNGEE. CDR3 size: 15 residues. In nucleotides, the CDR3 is TGTGCCAGCAGCGTAGTCCCGGGAGAGGGCAATGAGCAGTTCTTC. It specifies CASSVVPGEGNEQFF.

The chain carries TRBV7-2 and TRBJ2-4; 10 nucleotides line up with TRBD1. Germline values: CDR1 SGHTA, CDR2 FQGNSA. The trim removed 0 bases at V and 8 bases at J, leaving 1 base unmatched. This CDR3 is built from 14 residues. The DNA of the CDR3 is TGTGCCAGCAGCTTAGCGACAGGGGGCCACATTCAGTACTTC. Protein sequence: CASSLATGGHIQYF.

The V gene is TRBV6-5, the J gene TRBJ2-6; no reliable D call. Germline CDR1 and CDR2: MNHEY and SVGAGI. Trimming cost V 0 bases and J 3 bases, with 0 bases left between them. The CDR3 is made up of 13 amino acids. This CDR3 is CASSYSGANVLTF. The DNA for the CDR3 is TGTGCCAGCAGTTACTCTGGGGCCAACGTCCTGACTTTC.

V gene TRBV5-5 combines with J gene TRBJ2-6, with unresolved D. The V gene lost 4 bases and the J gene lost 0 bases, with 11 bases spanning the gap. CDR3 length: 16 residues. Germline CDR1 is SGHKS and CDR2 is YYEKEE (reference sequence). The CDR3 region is CASSPPGSSGANVLTF. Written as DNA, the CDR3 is TGTGCCAGCAGCCCCCCCGGTTCCTCTGGGGCCAACGTCCTGACTTTC.

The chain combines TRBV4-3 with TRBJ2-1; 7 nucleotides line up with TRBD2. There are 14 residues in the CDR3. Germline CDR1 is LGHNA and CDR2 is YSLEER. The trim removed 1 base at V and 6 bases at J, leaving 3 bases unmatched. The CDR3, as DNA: TGCGCCAGCAGCCAAGGCGGGAGTGGCAATGAGCAGTTCTTC. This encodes CASSQGGSGNEQFF.

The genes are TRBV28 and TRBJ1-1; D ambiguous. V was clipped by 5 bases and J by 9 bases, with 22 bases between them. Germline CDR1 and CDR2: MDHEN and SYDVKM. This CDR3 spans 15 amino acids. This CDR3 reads CASSPPKAFIFQAFF. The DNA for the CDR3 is TGTGCCAGCAGTCCACCCAAGGCATTTATCTTTCAAGCTTTCTTT. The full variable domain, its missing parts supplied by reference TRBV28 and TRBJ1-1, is DVKVTQSSRYLVKRTGEKVFLECVQDMDHENMFWYRQDPGLGLRLIYFSYDVKMKEKGDIPEGYSVSREKKERFSLILESASTNQTSMYLCASSPPKAFIFQAFFGQGTRLTVV.

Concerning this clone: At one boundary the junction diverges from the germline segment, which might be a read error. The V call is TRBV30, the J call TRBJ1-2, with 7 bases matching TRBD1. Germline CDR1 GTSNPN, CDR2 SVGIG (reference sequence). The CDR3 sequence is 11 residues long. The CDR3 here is CAWSVSGQVPF. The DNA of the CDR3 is TGTGCCTGGAGTGTATCCGGACAGGTCCCCTTC. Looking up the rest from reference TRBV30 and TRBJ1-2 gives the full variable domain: SQTIHQWPATLVQPVGSPLSLECTVEGTSNPNLYWYRQAAGRGLQLLFYSVGIGQISSEVPQNLSASRPQDRQFILSSKKLLLSDSGFYLCAWSVSGQVPFGSGTRLTVV.

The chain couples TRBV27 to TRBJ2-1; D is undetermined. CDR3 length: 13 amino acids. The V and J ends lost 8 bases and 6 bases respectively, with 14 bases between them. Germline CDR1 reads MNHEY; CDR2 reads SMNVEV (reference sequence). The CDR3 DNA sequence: TGTGCCAGCGGACCTTTCAATTCCAATGAGCAGTTCTTC. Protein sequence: CASGPFNSNEQFF.

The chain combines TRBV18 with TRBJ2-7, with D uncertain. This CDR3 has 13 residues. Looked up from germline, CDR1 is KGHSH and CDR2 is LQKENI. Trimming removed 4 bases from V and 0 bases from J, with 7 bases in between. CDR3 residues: CASSHGNSYEQYF. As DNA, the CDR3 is TGTGCCAGCTCACATGGTAACTCCTACGAGCAGTACTTC. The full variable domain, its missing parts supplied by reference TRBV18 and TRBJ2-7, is NAGVMQNPRHLVRRRGQEARLRCSPMKGHSHVYWYRQLPEEGLKFMVYLQKENIIDESGMPKERFSAEFPKEGPSILRIQQVVRGDSAAYFCASSHGNSYEQYFGPGTRLTVT.

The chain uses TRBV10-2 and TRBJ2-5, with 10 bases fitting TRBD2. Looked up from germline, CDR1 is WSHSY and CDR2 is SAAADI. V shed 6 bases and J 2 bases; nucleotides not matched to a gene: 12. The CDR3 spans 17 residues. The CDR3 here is CASRGLAGEPGQETQYF. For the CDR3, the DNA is TGCGCCAGCAGAGGGCTAGCGGGAGAGCCGGGTCAAGAGACCCAGTACTTC.

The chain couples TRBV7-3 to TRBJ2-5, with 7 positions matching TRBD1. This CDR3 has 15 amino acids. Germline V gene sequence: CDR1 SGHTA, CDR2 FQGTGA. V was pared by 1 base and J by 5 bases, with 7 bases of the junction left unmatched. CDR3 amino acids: CASSLIGGAGETQYF. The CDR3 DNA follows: TGTGCCAGCAGCTTAATAGGGGGCGCAGGGGAGACCCAGTACTTC. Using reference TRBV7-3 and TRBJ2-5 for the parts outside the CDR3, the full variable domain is GAGVSQTPSNKVTEKGKYVELRCDPISGHTALYWYRQSLGQGPEFLIYFQGTGAADDSGLPNDRFFAVRPEGSVSTLKIQRTERGDSAVYLCASSLIGGAGETQYFGPGTRLLVL.

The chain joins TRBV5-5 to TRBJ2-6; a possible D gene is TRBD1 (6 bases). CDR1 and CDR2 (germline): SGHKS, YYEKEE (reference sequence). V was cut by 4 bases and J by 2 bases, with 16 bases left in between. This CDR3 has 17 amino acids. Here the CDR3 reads CASSAAPQGTGANVLTF. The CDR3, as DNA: TGTGCCAGCAGCGCAGCCCCCCAGGGGACTGGGGCCAACGTCCTGACTTTC.

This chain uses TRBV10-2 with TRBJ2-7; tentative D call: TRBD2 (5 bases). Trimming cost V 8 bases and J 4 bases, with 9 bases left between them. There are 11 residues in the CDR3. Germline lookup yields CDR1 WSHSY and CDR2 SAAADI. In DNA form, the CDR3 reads TGCGCCAGCTCTGGAGGTTACGAGCAGTACTTC. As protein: CASSGGYEQYF.

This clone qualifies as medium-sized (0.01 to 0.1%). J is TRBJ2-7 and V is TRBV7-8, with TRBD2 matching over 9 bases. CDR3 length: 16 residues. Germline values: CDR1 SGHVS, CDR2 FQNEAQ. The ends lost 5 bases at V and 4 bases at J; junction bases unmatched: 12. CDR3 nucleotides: TGTGCCAGCAGCAACCGACTAGCGGAAAGAACATACGAGCAGTACTTC. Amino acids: CASSNRLAERTYEQYF.

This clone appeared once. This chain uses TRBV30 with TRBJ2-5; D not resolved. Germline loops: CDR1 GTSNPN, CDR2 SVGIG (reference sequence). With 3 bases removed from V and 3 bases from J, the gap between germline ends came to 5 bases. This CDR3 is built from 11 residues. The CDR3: CAWSPKETQYF. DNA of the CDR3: TGTGCCTGGAGCCCAAAAGAGACCCAGTACTTC.

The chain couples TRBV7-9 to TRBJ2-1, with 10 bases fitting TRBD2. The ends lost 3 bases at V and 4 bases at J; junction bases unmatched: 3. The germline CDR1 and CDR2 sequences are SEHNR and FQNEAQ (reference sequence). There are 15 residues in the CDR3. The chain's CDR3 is CASSFSTSGYNEQFF. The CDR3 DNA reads TGTGCCAGCAGCTTTTCGACTAGCGGGTACAATGAGCAGTTCTTC.

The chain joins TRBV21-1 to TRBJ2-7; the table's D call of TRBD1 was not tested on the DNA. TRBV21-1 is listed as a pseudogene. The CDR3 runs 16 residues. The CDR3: CASLLRDSIISCEQYF. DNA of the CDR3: TGTGCCAGCCTACTCCGGGACAGCATTATTTCCTGCGAGCAGTACTTC.

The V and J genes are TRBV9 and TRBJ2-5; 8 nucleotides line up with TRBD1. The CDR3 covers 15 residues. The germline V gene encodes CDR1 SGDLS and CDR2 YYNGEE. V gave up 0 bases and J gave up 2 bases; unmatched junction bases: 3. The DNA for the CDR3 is TGTGCCAGCAGCGTAGACACAGGGGGGCAAGAGACCCAGTACTTC. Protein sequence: CASSVDTGGQETQYF. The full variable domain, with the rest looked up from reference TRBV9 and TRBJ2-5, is DSGVTQTPKHLITATGQRVTLRCSPRSGDLSVYWYQQSLDQGLQFLIQYYNGEERAKGNILERFSAQQFPDLHSELNLSSLELGDSALYFCASSVDTGGQETQYFGPGTRLLVL.

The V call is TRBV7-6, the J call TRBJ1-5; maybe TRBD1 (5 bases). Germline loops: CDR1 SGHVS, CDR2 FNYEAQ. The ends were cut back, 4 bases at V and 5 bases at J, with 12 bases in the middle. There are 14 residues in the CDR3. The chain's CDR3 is CASSSGGTDQPQHF. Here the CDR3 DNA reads TGTGCCAGCAGCTCAGGAGGGACGGATCAGCCCCAGCATTTT.

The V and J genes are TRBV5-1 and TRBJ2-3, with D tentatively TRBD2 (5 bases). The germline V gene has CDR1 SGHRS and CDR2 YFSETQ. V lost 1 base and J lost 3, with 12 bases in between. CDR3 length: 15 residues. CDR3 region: CASSLNPRETDTQYF. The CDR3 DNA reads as TGCGCCAGCAGCTTGAACCCCCGGGAAACAGATACGCAGTATTTT.

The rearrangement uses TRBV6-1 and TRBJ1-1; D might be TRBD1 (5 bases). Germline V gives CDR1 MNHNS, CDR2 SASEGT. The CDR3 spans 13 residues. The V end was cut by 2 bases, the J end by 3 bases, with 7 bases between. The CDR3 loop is CASSEQGDTEAFF. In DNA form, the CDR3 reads TGTGCCAGCAGTGAACAGGGTGACACTGAAGCTTTCTTT.

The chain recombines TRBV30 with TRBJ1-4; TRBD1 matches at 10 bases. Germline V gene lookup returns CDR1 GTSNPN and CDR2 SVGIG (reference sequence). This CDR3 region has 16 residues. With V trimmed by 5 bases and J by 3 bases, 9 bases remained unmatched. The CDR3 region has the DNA TGTGCCTGGGCAGTATCCGGGACAGGGGCTAATGAAAAACTGTTTTTT. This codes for CAWAVSGTGANEKLFF.

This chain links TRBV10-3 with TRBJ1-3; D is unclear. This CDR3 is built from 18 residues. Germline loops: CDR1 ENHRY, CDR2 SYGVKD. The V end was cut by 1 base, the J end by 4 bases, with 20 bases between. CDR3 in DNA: TGTGCCATCAGTGAGTTAAGCGGTGTCGGGTTACAAGGAAACACCATATATTTT. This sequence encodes CAISELSGVGLQGNTIYF.

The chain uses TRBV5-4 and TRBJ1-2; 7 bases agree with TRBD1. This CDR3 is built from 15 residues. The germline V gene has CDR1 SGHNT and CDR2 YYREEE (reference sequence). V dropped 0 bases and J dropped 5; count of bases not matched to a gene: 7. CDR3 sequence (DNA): TGTGCCAGCAGCTTGGCAGAACAGGGGCGGTATGGCTACACCTTC. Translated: CASSLAEQGRYGYTF. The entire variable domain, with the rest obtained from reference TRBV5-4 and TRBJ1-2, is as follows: ETGVTQSPTHLIKTRGQQVTLRCSSQSGHNTVSWYQQALGQGPQFIFQYYREEENGRGNFPPRFSGLQFPNYSSELNVNALELDDSALYLCASSLAEQGRYGYTFGSGTRLTVV.